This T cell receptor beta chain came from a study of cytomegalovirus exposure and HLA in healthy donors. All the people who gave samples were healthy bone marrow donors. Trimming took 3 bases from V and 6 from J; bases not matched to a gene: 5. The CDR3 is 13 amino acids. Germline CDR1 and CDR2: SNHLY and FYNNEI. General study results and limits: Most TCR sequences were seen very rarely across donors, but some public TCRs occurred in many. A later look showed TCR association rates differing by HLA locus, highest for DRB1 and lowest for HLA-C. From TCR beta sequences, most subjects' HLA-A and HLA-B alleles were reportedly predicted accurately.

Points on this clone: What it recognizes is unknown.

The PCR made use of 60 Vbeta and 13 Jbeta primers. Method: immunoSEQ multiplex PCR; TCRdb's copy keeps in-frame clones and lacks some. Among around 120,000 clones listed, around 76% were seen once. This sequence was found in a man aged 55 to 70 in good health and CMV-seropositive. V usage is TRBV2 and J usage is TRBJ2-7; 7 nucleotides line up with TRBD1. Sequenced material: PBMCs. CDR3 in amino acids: CASSEGQIREQYF. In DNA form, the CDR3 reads TGTGCCAGCAGTGAGGGACAGATCCGCGAGCAGTACTTC.